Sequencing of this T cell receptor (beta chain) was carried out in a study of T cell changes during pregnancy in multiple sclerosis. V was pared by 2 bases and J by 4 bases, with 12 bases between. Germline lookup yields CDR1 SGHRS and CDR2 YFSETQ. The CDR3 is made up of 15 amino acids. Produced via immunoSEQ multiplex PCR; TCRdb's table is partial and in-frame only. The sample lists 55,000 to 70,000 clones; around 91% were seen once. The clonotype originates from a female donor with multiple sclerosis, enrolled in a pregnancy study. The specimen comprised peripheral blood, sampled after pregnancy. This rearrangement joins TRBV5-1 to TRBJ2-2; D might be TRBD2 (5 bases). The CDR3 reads CASSFAGGSTGELFF. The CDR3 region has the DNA TGCGCCAGCAGCTTCGCAGGAGGATCCACCGGGGAGCTGTTTTTT.